This TCR beta chain was sequenced in a study of blood T cell repertoires in COVID-19. Study-level information: Acute-phase and convalescent COVID-19 samples originated in the United States, Italy and Spain. The analysed material was cDNA or gDNA that came from T cells, B-cell-depleted T cells, or PBMCs.

V trimming: 0 bases; J trimming: 5 bases; junction bases outside the gene matches: 4. Germline CDR1 reads SGHVS; CDR2 reads FNYEAQ. The length of the CDR3 is 15 residues. Clones were read by immunoSEQ multiplex PCR, and TCRdb kept only the in-frame ones, dropping some. The sample shows around 120,000 clones, 85% to 90% of them seen only once. The chain has TRBV7-6 and TRBJ1-1; 9 positions agree with TRBD1. Input material: peripheral blood. The sequence derives from a man in his 70s who had recovered from COVID-19. The CDR3 protein is CASSLAGQGTTEAFF. The CDR3 nucleotides are TGTGCCAGCAGCTTAGCGGGACAGGGTACGACTGAAGCTTTCTTT.